This T cell receptor (beta chain) is from a study of blood T cell repertoires in COVID-19. The overall study: From the United States, Italy and Spain came samples of acute and convalescent COVID-19. The analysed material was cDNA or gDNA that came from T cells, B-cell-depleted T cells, or PBMCs.

How the authors handled the data: It was from reference gene primer amplification that nucleated cell counts were estimated. TCRdb's table, derived via immunoSEQ multiplex PCR, lists solely in-frame clones and lacks some. From that table come the V and J calls and clone size; the DNA was used to work out D and trimming. The sample has 250,000 or so clones, around 86% seen once; the top ten hold about 7.1%. This CDR3 comprises 12 residues. Trimming left V 6 bases short and J 1 base short, with 6 bases between. From germline, CDR1 is MNHEY and CDR2 SVGAGI. This chain uses TRBV6-5 with TRBJ1-1; D is unclear. The sequence was collected from an older woman with active or convalescent COVID-19. Sequenced: peripheral blood. The CDR3 sequence: CASSDWNTEAFF. Written as DNA, the CDR3 is TGTGCCAGCAGCGACTGGAACACTGAAGCTTTCTTT.